This T cell receptor beta chain was identified in a study of Graves' ophthalmopathy and Graves' hyperthyroidism. Study details: Peripheral blood (taken before any treatment) was collected at initial diagnosis. Study-wide results and limits: Among expanded thyroid clonotypes above 0.001 frequency, most also occurred in blood.

This clonotype was picked up many times. What it recognizes is unknown. The CDR3 is made up of 15 amino acids. Per germline, CDR1 KGHDR and CDR2 SFDVKD. V gave up 2 bases and J gave up 0 bases, with 7 bases separating them. Amplification of TCR beta CDR3 regions used RNA transcripts. RT-PCR in the first round used HTBI primers; a second-round multiplex PCR followed. TCRdb reanalysed the multiplex PCR reads using MiXCR and keeps one entry per CDR3 protein. The sample has some 200,000 distinct CDR3 sequences; around 30% are singletons. Diagnosis was based on clinical symptoms, serum thyroxine, TRAb, thyroid ultrasound and orbital computed tomography.

This sequence was found in a man aged 45-60 years with Graves' ophthalmopathy. This rearrangement joins TRBV24-1 to TRBJ1-5; D is undetermined. The sample consisted of peripheral blood. As DNA, the CDR3 is TGTGCCACCAGTGATTCGGGAGTTAGCAATCAGCCCCAGCATTTT. Its protein is CATSDSGVSNQPQHF.